The 7 T cell receptor beta chains given below trace back to one sample, sequenced in a study of monozygotic twins with inflammatory bowel disease (dated by TCRdb to about 2019). Library preparation was by 5' RACE. TCRdb shows the sequencer as Illumina HiSeq 2500. TCRdb reprocessed the reads and lists each CDR3 protein sequence as a single entry, with no DNA. This sample's records show 150,000 to 200,000 distinct CDR3 sequences. The top ten constitute roughly 3% of the sample. Sequenced input: blood. The origin of the receptors is a human donor with ulcerative colitis or Crohn's disease, or a healthy co-twin of an affected twin (not recorded which).

This chain connects TRBV7-3 to TRBJ2-3. This CDR3 is 15 amino acids long. Germline V gene data show CDR1 as SGHTA and CDR2 as FQGTGA. The CDR3 reads CASSLSLGNTDTQYF.

The chain is built from TRBV7-9 and TRBJ2-7; checking the TCRdb D call of TRBD1 is not possible without DNA. Germline V CDR1 and CDR2: SEHNR, FQNEAQ (reference sequence). The CDR3 consists of 15 residues. The CDR3 sequence: CASSLVDWPPYEQYF.

The V gene is TRBV5-4, the J gene TRBJ2-7; TCRdb returns TRBD2, unconfirmable since there is no DNA. Germline CDR1 is SGHNT and CDR2 is YYREEE (reference sequence). There are 13 residues in the CDR3. CDR3 in amino acids: CASKRDSNYEQYF.

The chain recombines TRBV2 with TRBJ2-2; TCRdb designates TRBD2, a call that cannot be tested without DNA. CDR3 length equals 15 residues. The V gene's germline CDR1 is SNHLY and CDR2 FYNNEI. Here the CDR3 reads CASNPLAGDTGELFF.

V usage is TRBV28 and J usage is TRBJ2-7; there is no DNA to check the TCRdb D call of TRBD2. The CDR3 covers 14 residues. Germline loops: CDR1 MDHEN, CDR2 SYDVKM. CDR3 region: CASSIIQGGYEQYF.

V gene TRBV7-2 combines with J gene TRBJ2-4; without DNA, the TCRdb call of TRBD2 cannot be checked. CDR1 and CDR2 from the germline V gene are SGHTA and FQGNSA. CDR3 size: 17 residues. CDR3 region: CASSLGFGPLAKNIQYF.

The J gene is TRBJ2-2, the V gene TRBV11-2; TCRdb's D gene call, TRBD2, goes unchecked for lack of DNA. Germline V CDR1 and CDR2: SGHAT, FQNNGV. The CDR3 has 13 residues. The CDR3 sequence is CASSFMEAGELFF.